Shown below are 24 T cell receptor beta chains from a single sample sequenced in a study of blood T cell repertoires in COVID-19. The assay was immunoSEQ multiplex PCR, and TCRdb's table has in-frame clones only and misses some. The sample shows some 150,000 clones, 75% to 85% of them seen only once. The sample consisted of peripheral blood. The receptors here all came from a man in his sixties with active or convalescent COVID-19.

The table lists this clone with many counts. The chain carries TRBV3-1 (or the pseudogene TRBV3-2) and TRBJ2-5, with TRBD2 as a possible D gene (6 bases). This CDR3 has 23 amino acids. Germline CDR1 and CDR2: LGHDT and YNNKEL (reference sequence). The V and J ends lost 1 base and 4 bases respectively, with 37 bases between them. Here the CDR3 DNA reads TGTGCCAGCAGCCAAGCCTCCACCCCGGAAGGGTTGCCCCGTGGCGGAGGGGTAGAGACCCAGTACTTC. As protein: CASSQASTPEGLPRGGGVETQYF.

The chain combines TRBV7-9 with TRBJ1-2; the match to TRBD1 covers 7 bases. The V segment lost 6 bases and the J segment 7 bases; nucleotides outside the gene matches: 8. This CDR3 spans 13 amino acids. Germline loops: CDR1 SEHNR, CDR2 FQNEAQ (reference sequence). This chain's CDR3 is CASSNRGLGGYTF. The CDR3, as DNA: TGTGCCAGCAGTAACAGGGGTCTGGGTGGCTACACCTTC.

J is TRBJ2-5 and V is TRBV28; TRBD2 matches 8 bases. Germline CDR1 is MDHEN and CDR2 is SYDVKM. This CDR3 spans 14 amino acids. J lost 7 bases, V lost 1 base, and 5 bases had no gene match. CDR3 sequence (DNA): TGTGCCAGCAGTTTATCCGGGAGGGTAGGGACCCAGTACTTC. Its protein product is CASSLSGRVGTQYF.

This CDR3 is CASSEQGVVTIGYTF. In DNA form, the CDR3 reads TGTGCCAGCAGCGAACAGGGGGTAGTAACTATTGGCTACACCTTC. This chain connects TRBV7-8 to TRBJ1-2, with 8 bases aligning to TRBD1. Germline loops: CDR1 SGHVS, CDR2 FQNEAQ. This CDR3 spans 15 amino acids. Trimming at V came to 5 bases and at J to 7 bases, leaving 12 bases not matched to a gene. Drawing the rest from reference TRBV7-8 and TRBJ1-2, the complete variable domain is GAGVSQSPRYKVAKRGQDVALRCDPISGHVSLFWYQQALGQGPEFLTYFQNEAQLDKSGLPSDRFFAERPEGSVSTLKIQRTQQEDSAVYLCASSEQGVVTIGYTFGSGTRLTVV.

The gene calls are TRBV2 and TRBJ1-1; TRBD1 matches at 7 bases. The CDR3 length is 15 residues. V shed 4 bases, J shed 0 bases, and the junction held 5 bases outside the gene matches. Germline V gene sequence: CDR1 SNHLY, CDR2 FYNNEI. The CDR3 nucleotides are TGTGCCAGCAGTGGAGACAGGGTCCTGAACACTGAAGCTTTCTTT. Its protein product is CASSGDRVLNTEAFF.

V and J are TRBV7-2 and TRBJ2-7; 7 nucleotides line up with TRBD1. Germline CDR1 SGHTA, CDR2 FQGNSA. V lost 3 bases to trimming and J lost 4 bases; unmatched junction nucleotides: 9. The CDR3 runs to 15 residues. The CDR3 DNA reads as TGTGCCAGCAGCTTTGACAGGGACCGGACGTACGAGCAGTACTTC. Encoded protein: CASSFDRDRTYEQYF.

The J gene is TRBJ1-1, the V gene TRBV14; possibly TRBD1 for D (5 bases). Trimming removed 0 bases at V and 6 bases at J, with 8 bases between. There are 13 residues in the CDR3. The germline CDR1 and CDR2 sequences are SGHDN and FVKESK. The CDR3 DNA is TGTGCCAGCAGCCAAGAAAGGGGCGCTGAAGCTTTCTTT. It is translated as CASSQERGAEAFF.

This chain links TRBV7-2 with TRBJ2-1; weak D call: TRBD2 (6 bases). This CDR3 region has 13 residues. In germline, CDR1 is SGHTA, CDR2 FQGNSA. V dropped 5 bases and J dropped 2 bases, with 7 bases sitting between them. The CDR3 DNA follows: TGTGCCAGCAGCGCGGGGACCTACAATGAGCAGTTCTTC. As protein: CASSAGTYNEQFF.

This clone was observed once. J is TRBJ1-2 and V is TRBV6-2 or TRBV6-3, with D hard to call. Germline V gives CDR1 MNHEY, CDR2 SVGEGT. V gave up 0 bases and J gave up 8 bases, with 13 bases separating them. CDR3 size: 14 residues. The CDR3 DNA reads as TGTGCCAGCAGTTACTCGAATCCCTTCGGGGGCTACACCTTC. Its protein is CASSYSNPFGGYTF.

The V and J genes are TRBV27 and TRBJ2-3, with D perhaps matching TRBD1 (6 bases). Between the trimmed V and J ends, which lost 11 bases and 0 bases, there was a span of 15 bases. Germline CDR1 and CDR2: MNHEY and SMNVEV (reference sequence). This CDR3 has 14 amino acids. The DNA for the CDR3 is TGTGCCTCCCGGGACACTATCAGCACAGATACGCAGTATTTT. The encoded protein is CASRDTISTDTQYF.

The genes are TRBV5-5 and TRBJ2-1; 7 positions agree with TRBD1. The CDR3 is 15 amino acids. Germline V gene lookup returns CDR1 SGHKS and CDR2 YYEKEE (reference sequence). After removal of 0 bases from V and 8 bases from J, the junction contained 8 bases not matched to a gene. This CDR3 is CASSLVPGGRDEQFF. CDR3 nucleotide sequence: TGTGCCAGCAGCTTGGTCCCAGGGGGACGGGATGAGCAGTTCTTC.

The chain links TRBV7-9 to TRBJ1-6; the match to TRBD1 covers 7 bases. This CDR3 comprises 14 residues. Losses at the gene ends were 5 bases for V and 6 bases for J; bases not matched to a gene: 4. Germline CDR1 is SEHNR and CDR2 is FQNEAQ (reference sequence). The CDR3 is CASSATGSNSPLHF. CDR3 coding DNA: TGTGCCAGCAGCGCGACAGGGAGTAATTCACCCCTCCACTTT.

This rearrangement joins TRBV28 to TRBJ1-2; D is unclear. CDR1 is MDHEN, CDR2 SYDVKM, per germline. This CDR3 is built from 12 residues. Between the trimmed V and J ends, which lost 6 bases and 4 bases, there was a span of 9 bases. The CDR3 sequence: CASSPPLYGYTF. The CDR3 region has the DNA TGTGCCAGCAGCCCCCCCCTCTATGGCTACACCTTC.

The chain links TRBV6-2 or TRBV6-3 to TRBJ2-7; D might be TRBD2 (6 bases). The CDR3 spans 16 residues. V was shortened by 2 bases and J by 4 bases, with 18 bases between the two germline ends. Germline V gene lookup returns CDR1 MNHEY and CDR2 SVGEGT. CDR3 DNA: TGTGCCAGCAGTTACCCCCAGGCCGGGACTGGGTACGAGCAGTACTTC. This translates into CASSYPQAGTGYEQYF.

V and J are TRBV28 and TRBJ1-1, with D possibly being TRBD1 (5 bases). V was shortened by 3 bases and J by 1 base, with 9 bases between the two germline ends. This CDR3 has 14 amino acids. In germline, CDR1 is MDHEN, CDR2 SYDVKM. CDR3 sequence: CASSFRGRNTEAFF. CDR3 sequence (DNA): TGTGCCAGCAGTTTTCGGGGGAGGAACACTGAAGCTTTCTTT.

The genes are TRBV2 and TRBJ1-4; D ambiguous. Germline V gene sequence: CDR1 SNHLY, CDR2 FYNNEI. The CDR3 covers 15 residues. Trimming removed 0 bases at V and 7 bases at J, with 12 bases between. The CDR3 is CASSEAFGGGEKLFF. The CDR3 nucleotides are TGTGCCAGCAGTGAAGCGTTCGGTGGAGGTGAAAAACTGTTTTTT.

The V gene is TRBV28, the J gene TRBJ2-2; D is undetermined. The CDR3 has 14 residues. Germline V CDR1 and CDR2: MDHEN, SYDVKM. Trimming cost V 1 base and J 4 bases, with 7 bases left between them. The CDR3 DNA is TGTGCCAGCAGTTTATCAAGCTTCACCGGGGAGCTGTTTTTT. Its protein is CASSLSSFTGELFF.

CDR3 in DNA: TGTGCCAGCAGCCCCAGTACAGGGGATGGCTACACCTTC. Protein sequence: CASSPSTGDGYTF. This sequence joins TRBV12-3 or TRBV12-4 and TRBJ1-2, with 7 bases matching TRBD1. The CDR3 loop spans 13 amino acids. With 6 bases clipped from V and 6 bases from J, the junction kept 7 bases outside the gene matches.

The V call is TRBV18, the J call TRBJ1-6; no clear D gene. Trimming pared 4 bases from V and 8 bases from J, leaving 9 bases between. This CDR3 is built from 13 residues. Germline loops: CDR1 KGHSH, CDR2 LQKENI. The CDR3, as DNA: TGTGCCAGCTCACGCGCGGTCGATTCACCCCTCCACTTT. It translates to CASSRAVDSPLHF.

The rearrangement links TRBV11-2 to TRBJ2-7, with TRBD2 matching 9 bases. CDR1 and CDR2 from the germline V gene are SGHAT and FQNNGV. With V trimmed by 3 bases and J by 6 bases, 6 bases remained unmatched. The CDR3 has 14 residues. CDR3: CASSFGAGGSEQYF. The CDR3 nucleotides read TGTGCCAGCAGCTTTGGAGCGGGAGGTAGCGAGCAGTACTTC. Drawing the rest from reference TRBV11-2 and TRBJ2-7, the complete variable domain is EAGVAQSPRYKIIEKRQSVAFWCNPISGHATLYWYQQILGQGPKLLIQFQNNGVVDDSQLPKDRFSAERLKGVDSTLKIQPAKLEDSAVYLCASSFGAGGSEQYFGPGTRLTVT.

This chain uses TRBV4-2 with TRBJ1-2; 9 bases map to TRBD1. This CDR3 comprises 13 residues. CDR1 is LGHNA, CDR2 YNFKEQ, per germline. The V segment lost 5 bases and the J segment 8 bases; nucleotides outside the gene matches: 6. This CDR3 is CASSAQGATGYTF. The CDR3 nucleotides read TGTGCCAGCAGCGCACAGGGGGCCACGGGCTACACCTTC.

This rearrangement joins TRBV4-2 to TRBJ2-5, with 9 bases fitting TRBD1. The trim removed 0 bases at V and 7 bases at J, leaving 3 bases unmatched. The CDR3 has 14 amino acids. Germline lookup yields CDR1 LGHNA and CDR2 YNFKEQ. The CDR3 DNA sequence: TGTGCCAGCAGCCAAGAGGACAGGGGTGTGACCCAGTACTTC. This encodes CASSQEDRGVTQYF.

The rearrangement joins TRBV9 to TRBJ2-7, with D perhaps TRBD2 (6 bases). The CDR3 covers 15 residues. CDR1 is SGDLS, CDR2 YYNGEE, per germline. Between the trimmed V and J ends, which lost 2 bases and 4 bases, there was a span of 16 bases. This CDR3 is CASSVHPGSEYEQYF. The CDR3 nucleotides read TGTGCCAGCAGCGTCCACCCCGGGAGTGAATACGAGCAGTACTTC.

V and J are TRBV6-5 and TRBJ1-4, with no clear D. The CDR3 covers 11 residues. Trimming left V 9 bases short and J 5 bases short, with 7 bases between. Per germline, CDR1 MNHEY and CDR2 SVGAGI. CDR3 loop: CASRANEKLFF. The CDR3 DNA follows: TGTGCCAGTCGCGCAAATGAAAAACTGTTTTTT.